This T cell receptor beta chain was sequenced during a study of beta chain features in type 1 diabetes. At the level of the study: All of the samples together had roughly 98 million sorted cells examined. Study conclusions and caveats: It was among patients, rather than healthy donors, that naive, central memory and Treg TCRB repertoires appeared more similar.

All of the isolated RNA was reverse transcribed, so expressed TCRB transcripts were sequenced. Several million reads on average were seen across naive, central memory and regulatory T cell samples. TCRdb's copy holds only in-frame clones and misses some; the assay was immunoSEQ multiplex PCR. The data contain about 260,000 clones, about 63% of them seen just once; the ten biggest clones take up 0.053%. Concerning this clone itself: The antigen remains unidentified.

This CDR3 region has 16 residues. Trimming took 4 bases from V and 3 from J; bases not matched to a gene: 4. Germline V gene data show CDR1 as LGHNA and CDR2 as YNFKEQ. The receptor was isolated from a man aged 30-40 years in good health. The rearrangement joins TRBV4-2 to TRBJ2-3, with 13 bases that match TRBD2. The specimen was naive CD4+ T cells from blood. The CDR3 sequence is CASSPRLAGGTDTQYF. The DNA for the CDR3 is TGTGCCAGCAGCCCGAGACTAGCGGGGGGAACAGATACGCAGTATTTT.